This TCR beta chain was recorded in a study of T cells in Graves' hyperthyroidism and ophthalmopathy. The overall study: Peripheral blood collection took place at initial diagnosis, before any treatment.

The CDR3 consists of 15 residues. Germline V gives CDR1 SGHNT, CDR2 YENEEA. Trimming took 4 bases from V and 1 from J; bases not matched to a gene: 2. The TCR beta CDR3 regions underwent amplification using RNA transcripts as the source. First-round RT-PCR targeting the TCR CDR3 was performed with the HTBI primer set. TCRdb processed the multiplex PCR reads anew with MiXCR; each CDR3 protein has one entry. This sample has about 410,000 distinct CDR3 sequences, with around 13% found just once. This clonotype was seen repeatedly, ten times or more. The chain recombines TRBV11-3 with TRBJ2-2; 8 nucleotides agree with TRBD1. This receptor was taken from a woman aged 25 to 39 with Graves' ophthalmopathy. Sequenced input: blood. The CDR3 loop reads CASSYDRGNTGELFF. The CDR3 nucleotides are TGTGCCAGCAGCTACGACAGGGGGAACACCGGGGAGCTGTTTTTT.